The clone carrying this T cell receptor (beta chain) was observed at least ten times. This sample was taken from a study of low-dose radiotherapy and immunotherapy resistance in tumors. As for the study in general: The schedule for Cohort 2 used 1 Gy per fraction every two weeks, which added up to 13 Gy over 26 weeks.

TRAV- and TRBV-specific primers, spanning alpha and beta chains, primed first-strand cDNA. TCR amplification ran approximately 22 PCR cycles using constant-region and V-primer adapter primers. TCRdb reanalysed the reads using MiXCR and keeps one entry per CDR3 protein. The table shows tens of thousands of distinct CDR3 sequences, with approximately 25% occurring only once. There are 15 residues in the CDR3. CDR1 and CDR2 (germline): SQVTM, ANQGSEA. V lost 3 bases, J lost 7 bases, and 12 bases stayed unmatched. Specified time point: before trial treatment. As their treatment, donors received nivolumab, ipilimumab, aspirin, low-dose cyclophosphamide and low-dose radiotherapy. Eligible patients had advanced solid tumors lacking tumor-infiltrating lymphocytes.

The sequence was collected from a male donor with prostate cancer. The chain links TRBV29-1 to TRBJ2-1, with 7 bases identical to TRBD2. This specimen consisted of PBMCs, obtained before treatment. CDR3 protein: CSVEGTNHLGNEQFF. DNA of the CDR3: TGCAGCGTTGAGGGGACTAACCACCTCGGGAATGAGCAGTTCTTC.